This paragraph reports one T cell receptor (beta chain). No antigen is known for it. The method was immunoSEQ multiplex PCR; TCRdb's version includes in-frame clones alone and lacks a portion of them. The sample includes 1.5 million to 2.5 million clones, roughly 95% of them seen just once. These data originate in a study of shared clonotypes between healthy human individuals. Study results and caveats: Generation of non-shared clonotypes was less probable than generation of clonotypes shared by all four donors.

Trimming left V 2 bases short and J 4 bases short, with 8 bases between. The germline CDR1 and CDR2 sequences are SQVTM and ANQGSEA. The CDR3 runs to 13 residues. Naivety among CD8 cells was defined by CD45RO negativity and positive CCR7 selection, thereby excluding terminally differentiated effector memory CD45RA+ cells. Input material: naive CD8+ T cells sorted from blood. The sequence came from a man younger than 35 in good health. This sequence joins TRBV29-1 and TRBJ2-2; D remains unclear. The CDR3 sequence: CSVEFRGTGELFF. CDR3 sequence (DNA): TGCAGCGTTGAATTTCGCGGCACCGGGGAGCTGTTTTTT.